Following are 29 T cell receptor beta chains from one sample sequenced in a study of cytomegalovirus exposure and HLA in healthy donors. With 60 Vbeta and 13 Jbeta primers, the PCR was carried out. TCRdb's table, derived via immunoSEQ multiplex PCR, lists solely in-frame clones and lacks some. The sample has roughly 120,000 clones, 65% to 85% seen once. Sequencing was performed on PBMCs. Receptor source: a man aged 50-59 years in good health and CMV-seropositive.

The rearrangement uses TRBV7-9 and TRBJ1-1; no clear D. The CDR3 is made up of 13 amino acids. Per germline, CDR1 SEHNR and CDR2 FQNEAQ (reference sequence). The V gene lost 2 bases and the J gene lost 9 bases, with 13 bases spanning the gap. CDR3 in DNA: TGTGCCAGCAGCTTAACCCTGGCGGGGAAAGCTTTCTTT. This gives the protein CASSLTLAGKAFF.

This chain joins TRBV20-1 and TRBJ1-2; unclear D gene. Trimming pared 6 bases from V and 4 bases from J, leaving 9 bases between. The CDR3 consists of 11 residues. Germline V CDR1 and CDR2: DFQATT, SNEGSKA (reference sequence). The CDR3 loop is CSAQVVYGYTF. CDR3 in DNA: TGCAGTGCCCAGGTAGTCTATGGCTACACCTTC.

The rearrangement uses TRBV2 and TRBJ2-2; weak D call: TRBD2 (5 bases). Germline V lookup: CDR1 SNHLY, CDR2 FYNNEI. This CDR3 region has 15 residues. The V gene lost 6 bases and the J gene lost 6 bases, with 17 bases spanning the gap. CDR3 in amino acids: CASRVLAGVAGELFF. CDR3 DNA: TGTGCCAGCAGGGTTCTAGCCGGAGTCGCCGGGGAGCTGTTTTTT.

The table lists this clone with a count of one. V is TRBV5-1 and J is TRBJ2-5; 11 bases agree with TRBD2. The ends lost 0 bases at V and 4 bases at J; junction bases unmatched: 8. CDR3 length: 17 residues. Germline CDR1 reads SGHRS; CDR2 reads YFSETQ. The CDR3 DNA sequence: TGCGCCAGCAGCTTGGAGGGGGCTAGCGGGGGGATAGAGACCCAGTACTTC. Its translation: CASSLEGASGGIETQYF.

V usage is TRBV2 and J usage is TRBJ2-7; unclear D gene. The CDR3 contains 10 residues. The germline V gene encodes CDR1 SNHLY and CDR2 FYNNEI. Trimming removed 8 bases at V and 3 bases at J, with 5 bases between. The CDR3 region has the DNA TGTGCCAGCGCCTACTACGAGCAGTACTTC. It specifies CASAYYEQYF. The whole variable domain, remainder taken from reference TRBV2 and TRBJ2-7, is EPEVTQTPSHQVTQMGQEVILRCVPISNHLYFYWYRQILGQKVEFLVSFYNNEISEKSEIFDDQFSVERPDGSNFTLKIRSTKLEDSAMYFCASAYYEQYFGPGTRLTVT.

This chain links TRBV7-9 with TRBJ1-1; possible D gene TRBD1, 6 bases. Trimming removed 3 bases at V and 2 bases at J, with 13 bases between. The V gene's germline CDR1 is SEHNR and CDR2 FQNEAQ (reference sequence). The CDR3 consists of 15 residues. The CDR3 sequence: CASSFQTGGNTEAFF. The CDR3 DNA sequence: TGTGCCAGCAGCTTCCAGACAGGAGGCAACACTGAAGCTTTCTTT.

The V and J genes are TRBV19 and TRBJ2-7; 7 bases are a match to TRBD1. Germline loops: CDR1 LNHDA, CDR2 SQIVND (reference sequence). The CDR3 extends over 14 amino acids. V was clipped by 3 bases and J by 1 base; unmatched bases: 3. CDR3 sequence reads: CASSIATGSYEQYF. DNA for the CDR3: TGTGCCAGTAGTATCGCGACAGGGTCCTACGAGCAGTACTTC. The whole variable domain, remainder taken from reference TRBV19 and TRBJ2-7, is DGGITQSPKYLFRKEGQNVTLSCEQNLNHDAMYWYRQDPGQGLRLIYYSQIVNDFQKGDIAEGYSVSREKKESFPLTVTSAQKNPTAFYLCASSIATGSYEQYFGPGTRLTVT.

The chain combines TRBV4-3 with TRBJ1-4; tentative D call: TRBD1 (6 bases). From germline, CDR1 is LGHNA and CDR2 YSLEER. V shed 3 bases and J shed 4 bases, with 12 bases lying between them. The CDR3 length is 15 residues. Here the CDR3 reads CASSQNRAYNEKLFF. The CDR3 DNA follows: TGCGCCAGCAGCCAGAACAGGGCATATAATGAAAAACTGTTTTTT.

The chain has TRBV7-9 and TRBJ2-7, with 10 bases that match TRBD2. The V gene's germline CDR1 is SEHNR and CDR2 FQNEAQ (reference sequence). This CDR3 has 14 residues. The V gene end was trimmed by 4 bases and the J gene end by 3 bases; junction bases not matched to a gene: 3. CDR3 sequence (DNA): TGTGCCAGCAGCTCGGCTAGCGGGGGCTACGAGCAGTACTTC. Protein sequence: CASSSASGGYEQYF.

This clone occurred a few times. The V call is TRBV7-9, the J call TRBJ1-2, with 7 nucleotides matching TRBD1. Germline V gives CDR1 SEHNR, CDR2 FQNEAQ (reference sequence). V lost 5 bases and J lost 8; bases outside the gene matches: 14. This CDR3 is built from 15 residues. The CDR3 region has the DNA TGTGCCAGCAGCGTTTCCCTGACAGGGATTGACGGCTACACCTTC. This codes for CASSVSLTGIDGYTF.

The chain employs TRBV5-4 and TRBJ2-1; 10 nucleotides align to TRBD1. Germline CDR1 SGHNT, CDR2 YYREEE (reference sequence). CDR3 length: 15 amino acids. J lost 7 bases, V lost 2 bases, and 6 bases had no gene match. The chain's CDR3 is CASSFDRGRGNEQFF. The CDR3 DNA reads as TGTGCCAGCAGCTTTGACAGGGGGCGGGGGAATGAGCAGTTCTTC.

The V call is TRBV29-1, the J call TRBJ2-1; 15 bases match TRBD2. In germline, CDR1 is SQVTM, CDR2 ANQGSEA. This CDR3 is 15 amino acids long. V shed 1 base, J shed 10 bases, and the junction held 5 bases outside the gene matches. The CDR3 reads CSVEAGLAGGGEQFF. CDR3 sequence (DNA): TGCAGCGTTGAAGCCGGACTAGCGGGAGGGGGGGAGCAGTTCTTC.

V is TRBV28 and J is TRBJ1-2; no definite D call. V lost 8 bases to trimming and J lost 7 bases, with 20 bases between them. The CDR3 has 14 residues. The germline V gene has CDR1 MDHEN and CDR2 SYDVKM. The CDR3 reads CASLLTLGVGGYTF. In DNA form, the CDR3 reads TGTGCCAGCTTGCTGACTCTTGGCGTAGGTGGCTACACCTTC.

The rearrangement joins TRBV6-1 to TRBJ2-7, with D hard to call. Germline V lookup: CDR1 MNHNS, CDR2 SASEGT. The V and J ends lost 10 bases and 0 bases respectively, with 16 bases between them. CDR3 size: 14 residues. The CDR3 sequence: CATSPVGSSYEQYF. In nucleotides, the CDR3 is TGTGCCACCTCCCCCGTCGGTAGCTCCTACGAGCAGTACTTC.

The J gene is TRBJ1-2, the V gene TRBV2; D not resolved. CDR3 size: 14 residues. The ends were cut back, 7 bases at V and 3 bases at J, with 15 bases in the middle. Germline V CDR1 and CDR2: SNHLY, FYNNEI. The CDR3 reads CASMEPGGYYGYTF. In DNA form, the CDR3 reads TGTGCCAGCATGGAACCTGGAGGGTACTATGGCTACACCTTC.

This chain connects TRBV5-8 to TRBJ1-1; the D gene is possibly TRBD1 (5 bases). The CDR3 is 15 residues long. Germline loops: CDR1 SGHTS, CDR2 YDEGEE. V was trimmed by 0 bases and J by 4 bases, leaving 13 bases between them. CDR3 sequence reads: CASSLARGVSTEAFF. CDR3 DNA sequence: TGTGCCAGCAGCTTGGCCCGGGGGGTGAGCACTGAAGCTTTCTTT.

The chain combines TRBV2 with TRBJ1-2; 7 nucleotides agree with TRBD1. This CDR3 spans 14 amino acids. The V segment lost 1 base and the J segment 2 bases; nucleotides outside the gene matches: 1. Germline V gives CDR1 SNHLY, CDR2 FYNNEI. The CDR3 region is CASSEGQGNYGYTF. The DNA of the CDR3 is TGTGCCAGCAGTGAAGGACAGGGCAACTATGGCTACACCTTC.

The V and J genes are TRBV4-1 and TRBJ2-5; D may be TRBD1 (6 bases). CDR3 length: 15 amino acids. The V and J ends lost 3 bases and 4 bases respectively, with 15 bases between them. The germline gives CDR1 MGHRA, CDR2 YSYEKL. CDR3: CASSHVQGSAETQYF. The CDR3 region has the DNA TGCGCCAGCAGCCACGTACAGGGATCCGCAGAGACCCAGTACTTC.

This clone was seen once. CDR3 in DNA: TGCGCCAGCATCGAGGACACTGAAGCTTTCTTT. The encoded protein is CASIEDTEAFF. This sequence joins TRBV5-1 and TRBJ1-1; D ambiguous. Per the germline V gene, CDR1 is SGHRS and CDR2 is YFSETQ. This CDR3 contains 11 residues. V lost 6 bases, J lost 3 bases, and 6 bases lay in between. Full variable domain (rest looked up from reference TRBV5-1 and TRBJ1-1): KAGVTQTPRYLIKTRGQQVTLSCSPISGHRSVSWYQQTPGQGLQFLFEYFSETQRNKGNFPGRFSGRQFSNSRSEMNVSTLELGDSALYLCASIEDTEAFFGQGTRLTVV.

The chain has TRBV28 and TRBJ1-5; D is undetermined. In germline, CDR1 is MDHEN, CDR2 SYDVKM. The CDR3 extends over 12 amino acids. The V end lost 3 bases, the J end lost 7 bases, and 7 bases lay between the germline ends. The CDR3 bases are TGTGCCAGCAGTTTGAACGGGCAGCCCCAGCATTTT. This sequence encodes CASSLNGQPQHF. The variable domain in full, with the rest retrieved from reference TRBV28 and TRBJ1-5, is DVKVTQSSRYLVKRTGEKVFLECVQDMDHENMFWYRQDPGLGLRLIYFSYDVKMKEKGDIPEGYSVSREKKERFSLILESASTNQTSMYLCASSLNGQPQHFGDGTRLSIL.

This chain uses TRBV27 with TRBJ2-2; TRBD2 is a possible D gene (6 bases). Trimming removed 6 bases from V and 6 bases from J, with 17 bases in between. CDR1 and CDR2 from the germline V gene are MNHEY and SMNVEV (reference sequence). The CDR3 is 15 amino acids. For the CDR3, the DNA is TGTGCCAGCAGGGTAACTAGCTCGGCGGCCGGGGAGCTGTTTTTT. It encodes CASRVTSSAAGELFF.

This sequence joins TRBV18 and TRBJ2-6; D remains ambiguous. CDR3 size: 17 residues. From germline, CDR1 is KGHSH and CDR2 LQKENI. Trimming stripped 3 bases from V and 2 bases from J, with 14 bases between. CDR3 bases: TGTGCCAGCTCACCCTACACTATCGAGGCTGGGGCCAACGTCCTGACTTTC. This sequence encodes CASSPYTIEAGANVLTF.

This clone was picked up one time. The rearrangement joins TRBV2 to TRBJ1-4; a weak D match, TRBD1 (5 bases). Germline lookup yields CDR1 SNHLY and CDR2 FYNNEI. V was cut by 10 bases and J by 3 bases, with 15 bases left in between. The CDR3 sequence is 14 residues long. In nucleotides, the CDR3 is TGTGCCACCTCGGGTACAGGTCCTAATGAAAAACTGTTTTTT. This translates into CATSGTGPNEKLFF.

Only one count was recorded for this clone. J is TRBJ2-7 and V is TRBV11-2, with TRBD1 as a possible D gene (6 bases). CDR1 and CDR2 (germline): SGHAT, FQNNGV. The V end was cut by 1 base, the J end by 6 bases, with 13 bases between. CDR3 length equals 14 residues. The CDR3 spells CASSLGSVGGEQYF. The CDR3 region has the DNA TGTGCCAGCAGCTTAGGCTCCGTAGGGGGCGAGCAGTACTTC.

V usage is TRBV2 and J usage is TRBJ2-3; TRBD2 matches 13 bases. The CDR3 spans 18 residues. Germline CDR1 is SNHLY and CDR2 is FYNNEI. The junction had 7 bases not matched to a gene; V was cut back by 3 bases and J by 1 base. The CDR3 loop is CASSEGTSGGAGTDTQYF. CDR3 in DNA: TGTGCCAGCAGTGAGGGAACTAGCGGGGGGGCGGGCACAGATACGCAGTATTTT.

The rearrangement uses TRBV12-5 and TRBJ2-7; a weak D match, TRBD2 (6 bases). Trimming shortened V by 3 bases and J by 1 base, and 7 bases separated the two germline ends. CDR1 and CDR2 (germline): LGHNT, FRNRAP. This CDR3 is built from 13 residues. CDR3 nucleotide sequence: TGTGCTAGTGGTTTACGGGGGTCCTACGAGCAGTACTTC. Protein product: CASGLRGSYEQYF.

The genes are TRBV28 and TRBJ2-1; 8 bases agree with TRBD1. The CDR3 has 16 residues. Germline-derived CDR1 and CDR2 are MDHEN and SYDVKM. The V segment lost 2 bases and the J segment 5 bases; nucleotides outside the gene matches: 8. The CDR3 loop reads CASSLPTGGQHNEQFF. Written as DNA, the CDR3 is TGTGCCAGCAGTTTACCAACAGGGGGTCAGCACAATGAGCAGTTCTTC.

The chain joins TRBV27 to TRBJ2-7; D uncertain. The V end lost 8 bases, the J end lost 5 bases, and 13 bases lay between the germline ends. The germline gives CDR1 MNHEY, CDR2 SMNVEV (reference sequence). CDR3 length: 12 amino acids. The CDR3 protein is CASGGGAHEQYF. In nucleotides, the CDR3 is TGTGCCAGCGGCGGTGGCGCCCACGAGCAGTACTTC.

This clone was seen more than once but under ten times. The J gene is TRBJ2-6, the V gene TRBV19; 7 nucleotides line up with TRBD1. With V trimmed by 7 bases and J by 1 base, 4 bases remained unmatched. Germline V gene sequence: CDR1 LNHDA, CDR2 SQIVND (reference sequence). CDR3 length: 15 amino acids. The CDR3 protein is CASMMTGSGANVLTF. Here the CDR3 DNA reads TGTGCCAGTATGATGACAGGGTCTGGGGCCAACGTCCTGACTTTC.